Following are 16 T cell receptor beta chains from one sample sequenced in a study of blood T cell repertoires in COVID-19. Repertoires were generated with immunoSEQ multiplex PCR, while TCRdb's copy carries only in-frame clones and drops some. The table includes some 68,000 clones, around 91% detected once. The sequenced sample was peripheral blood. The receptors come from a man aged 50-60 years with acute or convalescent COVID-19.

The J gene is TRBJ1-1, the V gene TRBV5-6; D not resolved. This CDR3 comprises 16 residues. CDR1 and CDR2 (germline): SGHDT, YYEEEE. V was cut by 5 bases and J by 1 base, with 18 bases left in between. This chain's CDR3 is CASRGRGVLGNTEAFF. The CDR3 DNA is TGTGCCAGCAGGGGCCGGGGAGTTTTGGGGAACACTGAAGCTTTCTTT.

This chain uses TRBV3-1 (or the pseudogene TRBV3-2) with TRBJ1-1; no clear D gene. Trimming stripped 2 bases from V and 1 base from J, with 11 bases between. CDR1 is LGHDT, CDR2 YNNKEL, per germline (reference sequence). This CDR3 spans 15 amino acids. CDR3 bases: TGTGCCAGCAGCCAACGCCTCCGAGCGAACACTGAAGCTTTCTTT. Translation: CASSQRLRANTEAFF.

This sequence joins TRBV18 and TRBJ2-2; a possible D gene is TRBD1 (7 bases). Germline lookup yields CDR1 KGHSH and CDR2 LQKENI. The CDR3 loop spans 17 amino acids. V lost 4 bases and J 5 bases, leaving 20 bases between the germline ends. The CDR3 DNA reads TGTGCCAGCTCACAGACAGGGCCGGGAGTCGGGACCGGGGAGCTGTTTTTT. It encodes CASSQTGPGVGTGELFF.

CDR3 sequence reads: CASSPIAGVETGELFF. CDR3 DNA: TGTGCCAGCAGCCCCATAGCGGGAGTAGAAACCGGGGAGCTGTTTTTT. The chain couples TRBV11-2 to TRBJ2-2; 9 bases fit TRBD2. Germline V lookup: CDR1 SGHAT, CDR2 FQNNGV. The CDR3 contains 16 residues. Unmatched junction bases numbered 9, after V lost 5 bases and J lost 5 bases. Together with reference TRBV11-2 and TRBJ2-2, the CDR3 gives the full variable domain: EAGVAQSPRYKIIEKRQSVAFWCNPISGHATLYWYQQILGQGPKLLIQFQNNGVVDDSQLPKDRFSAERLKGVDSTLKIQPAKLEDSAVYLCASSPIAGVETGELFFGEGSRLTVL.

This chain uses TRBV7-9 with TRBJ1-6, with D tentatively TRBD1 (6 bases). The V end was cut by 6 bases, the J end by 9 bases, with 18 bases between. This CDR3 region has 15 residues. Germline CDR1 SEHNR, CDR2 FQNEAQ (reference sequence). The CDR3 bases are TGTGCCAGCAGGACCTACAGGGAAGGGTCTTCACCCCTCCACTTT. It codes for CASRTYREGSSPLHF.

This rearrangement joins TRBV7-9 to TRBJ2-1, with 8 positions matching TRBD1. The length of the CDR3 is 12 residues. Germline CDR1 is SEHNR and CDR2 is FQNEAQ (reference sequence). With V trimmed by 4 bases and J by 10 bases, 3 bases remained unmatched. In DNA, the CDR3 is TGTGCCAGCAGCTCCTCAGGGGGCGAGCAGTTCTTC. Its protein is CASSSSGGEQFF.

The rearrangement uses TRBV11-3 and TRBJ2-7, with 8 positions matching TRBD1. The CDR3 is 14 residues long. Per the germline V gene, CDR1 is SGHNT and CDR2 is YENEEA. The trim removed 11 bases at V and 5 bases at J, leaving 14 bases unmatched. The CDR3 DNA sequence: TGTGCCGGGACAGGAGTTAAACTGAGGGACGAGCAGTACGTC. Protein: CAGTGVKLRDEQYV.

V usage is TRBV28 and J usage is TRBJ2-2, with D uncertain. The CDR3 totals 15 residues. Per the germline V gene, CDR1 is MDHEN and CDR2 is SYDVKM. V was cut by 3 bases and J by 1 base, with 9 bases left in between. In DNA, the CDR3 is TGTGCCAGCAGTTTTGGCAGTCTGAACACCGGGGAGCTGTTTTTT. It yields the protein CASSFGSLNTGELFF.

CDR3 residues: CASSYQTGGSQPQHF. The CDR3, as DNA: TGTGCCAGCAGTTACCAGACAGGGGGCTCTCAGCCCCAGCATTTT. V is TRBV6-2 or TRBV6-3 and J is TRBJ1-5; 10 bases are a match to TRBD1. The trim removed 2 bases at V and 6 bases at J, leaving 4 bases unmatched. Germline CDR1 MNHEY, CDR2 SVGEGT. This CDR3 is 15 amino acids long.

This clone was seen once. The chain combines TRBV4-3 with TRBJ2-6; 8 nucleotides line up with TRBD2. V lost 1 base to trimming and J lost 2 bases; unmatched junction nucleotides: 4. CDR1 and CDR2 (germline): LGHNA, YSLEER. The CDR3 sequence is 17 residues long. This chain's CDR3 is CASSQGDSGTGANVLTF. The CDR3, as DNA: TGCGCCAGCAGCCAAGGGGATAGCGGGACTGGGGCCAACGTCCTGACTTTC.

The chain recombines TRBV18 with TRBJ2-7, with D perhaps TRBD1 (7 bases). The germline CDR1 and CDR2 sequences are KGHSH and LQKENI. The CDR3 has 15 residues. The V and J ends lost 4 bases and 6 bases respectively, with 19 bases between them. CDR3 loop: CASSLSRGEAGEQYV. The CDR3 DNA sequence: TGTGCCAGCTCACTTTCCAGGGGGGAGGCCGGCGAGCAGTACGTC.

The chain couples TRBV4-1 to TRBJ2-2; TRBD2 matches 8 bases. Looked up from germline, CDR1 is MGHRA and CDR2 is YSYEKL. The CDR3 sequence is 15 residues long. The V gene end was trimmed by 1 base and the J gene end by 3 bases; junction bases not matched to a gene: 1. DNA of the CDR3: TGCGCCAGCAGCCAAGCGGGAGGGTACACCGGGGAGCTGTTTTTT. It encodes CASSQAGGYTGELFF.

This clone was observed once. The chain recombines TRBV27 with TRBJ2-7; the match to TRBD2 covers 7 bases. The ends lost 4 bases at V and 0 bases at J; junction bases unmatched: 3. The germline gives CDR1 MNHEY, CDR2 SMNVEV (reference sequence). The CDR3 has 14 residues. The CDR3, as DNA: TGTGCCAGCAGTTACAGCGGGATCTCCTACGAGCAGTACTTC. It encodes CASSYSGISYEQYF.

This clone showed up just once. The chain uses TRBV21-1 and TRBJ1-1. TRBV21-1 represents a pseudogene. This CDR3 spans 14 amino acids. The CDR3 DNA reads TGTGCCAGCAGCCTAAAGTTTGATAACACTGAAGCTTTCTTT. This gives the protein CASSLKFDNTEAFF.

The V call is TRBV10-1, the J call TRBJ1-2; D remains ambiguous. Germline V gene sequence: CDR1 WNHNN, CDR2 SYGVQD (reference sequence). V shed 0 bases and J shed 5 bases, with 16 bases lying between them. The CDR3 sequence is 16 residues long. The CDR3 DNA reads TGCGCCAGCAGTGAGTCGAGCAGGTTTATTGTATATGGCTACACCTTC. Amino acids: CASSESSRFIVYGYTF.

V gene TRBV5-8 combines with J gene TRBJ1-2; possible D gene TRBD1, 5 bases. The length of the CDR3 is 15 residues. In germline, CDR1 is SGHTS, CDR2 YDEGEE. Deletions cut 0 bases from V and 4 bases from J, with 13 bases between. The CDR3 loop is CASSLGIQAFYGYTF. In DNA, the CDR3 is TGTGCCAGCAGCTTGGGTATACAGGCGTTCTATGGCTACACCTTC.